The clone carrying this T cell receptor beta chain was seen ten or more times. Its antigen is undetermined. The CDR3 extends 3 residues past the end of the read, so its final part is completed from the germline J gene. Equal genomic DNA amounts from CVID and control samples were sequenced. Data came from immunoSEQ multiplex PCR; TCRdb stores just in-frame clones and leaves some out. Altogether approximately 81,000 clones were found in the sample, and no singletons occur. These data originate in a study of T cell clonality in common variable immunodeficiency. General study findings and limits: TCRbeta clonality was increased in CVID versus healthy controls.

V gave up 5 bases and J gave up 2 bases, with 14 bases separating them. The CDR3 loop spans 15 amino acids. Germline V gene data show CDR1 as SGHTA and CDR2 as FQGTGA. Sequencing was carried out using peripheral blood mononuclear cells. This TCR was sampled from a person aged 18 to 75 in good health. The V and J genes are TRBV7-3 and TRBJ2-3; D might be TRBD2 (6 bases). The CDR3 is CASSGRDSFTDTQYF. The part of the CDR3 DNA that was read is TGTGCCAGCAGCGGCCGGGACTCCTTCACAGATACG.